The T cell receptor (beta chain) under discussion was sequenced for a study of T cells after yellow fever vaccination. Study overall: It was SMART-Seq v4 Ultra Low Input that prepared the fractions with low cell numbers.

Conversion of TCR transcripts into cDNA relied on 5'RACE template switching, which added a universal primer site and UMIs. TCRdb independently ran MiXCR on the 5' RACE reads; one entry per CDR3 protein. The sample carries a few hundred thousand distinct CDR3 sequences, about 9.9% recorded once. The V and J ends lost 2 bases and 2 bases respectively, with 11 bases between them. Germline CDR1 is SGHTA and CDR2 is FQGTGA. The CDR3 runs to 15 residues. Whole-study findings and limits: Abundant bulk-population clonotypes could contaminate the FACS-sorted repertoires.

This clonotype was counted between two and nine times. Its antigen is undetermined. The sample in question was PBMCs, obtained on the day of the first yellow fever vaccination. V and J are TRBV7-3 and TRBJ2-3; possibly TRBD1 or TRBD2 for D (6 bases each). The clonotype comes from a man between 18 and 29 years old who received the YFV17D yellow fever vaccine. The DNA of the CDR3 is TGTGCCAGCAGCTTAGGGGGGCAACCCACAGATACGCAGTATTTT. Protein product: CASSLGGQPTDTQYF.